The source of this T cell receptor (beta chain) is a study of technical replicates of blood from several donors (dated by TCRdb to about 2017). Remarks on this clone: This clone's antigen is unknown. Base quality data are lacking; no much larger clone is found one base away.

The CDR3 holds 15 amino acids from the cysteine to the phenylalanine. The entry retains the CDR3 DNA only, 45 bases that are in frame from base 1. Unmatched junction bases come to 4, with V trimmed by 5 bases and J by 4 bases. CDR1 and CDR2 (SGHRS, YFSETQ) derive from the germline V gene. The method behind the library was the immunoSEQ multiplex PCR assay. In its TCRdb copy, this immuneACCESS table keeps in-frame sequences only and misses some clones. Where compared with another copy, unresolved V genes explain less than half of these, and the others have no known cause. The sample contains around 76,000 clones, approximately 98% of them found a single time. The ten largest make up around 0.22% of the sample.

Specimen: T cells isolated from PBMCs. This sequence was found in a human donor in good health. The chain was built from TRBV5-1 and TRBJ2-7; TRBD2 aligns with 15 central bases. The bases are TGCGCCAGCAGAGCCGGGACTAGCGGGAGGTACGAGCAGTACTTC. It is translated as CASRAGTSGRYEQYF. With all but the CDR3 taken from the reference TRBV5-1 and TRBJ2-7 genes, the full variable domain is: KAGVTQTPRYLIKTRGQQVTLSCSPISGHRSVSWYQQTPGQGLQFLFEYFSETQRNKGNFPGRFSGRQFSNSRSEMNVSTLELGDSALYLCASRAGTSGRYEQYFGPGTRLTVT.